Here is one T cell receptor beta chain with its context. These data come from a study of blood T cell repertoires in COVID-19. The wider study: Researchers got acute and convalescent COVID-19 samples from the United States, Italy and Spain. Nucleic acid was either cDNA or gDNA, and it came from T cells, B-cell-depleted T cells, or PBMCs.

In the original processing: Reference gene primer amplification gave nucleated cell count estimates. Sequencing used immunoSEQ multiplex PCR; TCRdb keeps in-frame clones, though not all of them. For V, J and clone size, that table is used; D and trimming come from the DNA. The table has more than 95,000 clones, about 90% seen once. CDR1 is SGHTA, CDR2 FQGTGA, per germline. This CDR3 comprises 13 residues. V was clipped by 5 bases and J by 8 bases, with 12 bases between them. Sample: peripheral blood. This TCR came from a man aged 45-60 years with COVID-19, enrolled during active disease. V is TRBV7-3 and J is TRBJ2-2; TRBD1 is a possible D gene (6 bases). CDR3 protein: CASSPTGSGELFF. The CDR3 nucleotides read TGTGCCAGCAGCCCAACAGGGTCAGGGGAGCTGTTTTTT.